These 26 T cell receptor beta chains were sequenced from one sample in a study of shared clonotypes between healthy human individuals (dated by TCRdb to about 2020). The method behind the library was the immunoSEQ multiplex PCR assay. TCRdb provides this immuneACCESS table in a form limited to in-frame rearrangements. Some clones are lacking; in checked studies, under half of them reflect an unresolved V gene, and why the rest are absent is not known. In all, the sample holds around 1 million clones, and 70% to 85% of those were seen once. About 1.5% of the sample goes to the ten largest clones. Sequencing was carried out using memory CD4+ T cells sorted from blood. The cell subset or site label corresponds to: CD45RA-negative fraction. The receptors were gathered from a man aged 18 to 29 in good health.

The chain is built from TRBV6-5 and TRBJ2-1; D tentatively fits TRBD1 or TRBD2 (7 bases each). V gave up 10 bases and J gave up 8 bases, with 21 bases separating them. CDR1 MNHEY and CDR2 SVGAGI come from the germline V gene. The CDR3 runs to 14 residues. The CDR3 coding sequence is TGTGCCACGAAACGGACTAGACAGGGCGATGAGCAGTTCTTC. Translation gives CATKRTRQGDEQFF.

This sequence joins TRBV9 and TRBJ2-2; 7 nucleotides match TRBD1. There are 15 residues in the CDR3. Per germline, CDR1 SGDLS and CDR2 YYNGEE. Unmatched junction bases numbered 5, after V lost 4 bases and J lost 2 bases. CDR3 in amino acids: CASSTRQGNTGELFF. The CDR3 coding sequence is TGTGCCAGCAGCACCCGACAGGGAAACACCGGGGAGCTGTTTTTT.

The chain uses TRBV30 and TRBJ2-2, with 7 bases lining up with TRBD1. Germline CDR1 reads GTSNPN; CDR2 reads SVGIG (reference sequence). J was trimmed by 4 bases and V by 1 base; bases with no gene match: 9. CDR3 length: 16 residues. The CDR3 DNA reads TGTGCCTGGAGTGGGTACAGGGGAAGTATCACCGGGGAGCTGTTTTTT. It yields the protein CAWSGYRGSITGELFF. Using reference TRBV30 and TRBJ2-2 for the parts outside the CDR3, the full variable domain is SQTIHQWPATLVQPVGSPLSLECTVEGTSNPNLYWYRQAAGRGLQLLFYSVGIGQISSEVPQNLSASRPQDRQFILSSKKLLLSDSGFYLCAWSGYRGSITGELFFGEGSRLTVL.

The chain has TRBV28 and TRBJ2-1; TRBD1 might be the D (6 bases). This CDR3 is 12 amino acids long. CDR1 and CDR2 (germline): MDHEN, SYDVKM. V lost 5 bases to trimming and J lost 12 bases, with 14 bases between them. CDR3 in amino acids: CASSDGQSRQFF. The CDR3 DNA follows: TGTGCCAGCAGTGACGGACAGTCGAGGCAGTTCTTC.

This clone was recorded once. The chain has TRBV5-8 and TRBJ2-7; 9 nucleotides align to TRBD1. Germline CDR1 is SGHTS and CDR2 is YDEGEE. The J segment lost 5 bases and the V segment lost 0 bases, leaving 6 bases of the junction unmatched. There are 15 residues in the CDR3. The CDR3 nucleotides read TGTGCCAGCAGCTTGGCCGGACAGGGGAGGAACGAGCAGTACTTC. It is translated as CASSLAGQGRNEQYF.

The rearrangement uses TRBV18 and TRBJ2-7; TRBD2 is a possible D gene (6 bases). The length of the CDR3 is 15 residues. Per germline, CDR1 KGHSH and CDR2 LQKENI. Trimming took 0 bases from V and 5 from J, leaving 14 bases between them. The CDR3: CASSPPMASVHEQYF. The CDR3 region has the DNA TGTGCCAGCTCACCACCGATGGCTAGCGTCCACGAGCAGTACTTC. The full variable domain, with the rest looked up from reference TRBV18 and TRBJ2-7, is NAGVMQNPRHLVRRRGQEARLRCSPMKGHSHVYWYRQLPEEGLKFMVYLQKENIIDESGMPKERFSAEFPKEGPSILRIQQVVRGDSAAYFCASSPPMASVHEQYFGPGTRLTVT.

The V and J genes are TRBV10-2 and TRBJ2-5, with 7 bases that match TRBD1. From germline, CDR1 is WSHSY and CDR2 SAAADI. The CDR3 is 15 residues long. J lost 5 bases, V lost 0 bases, and 6 bases had no gene match. In DNA, the CDR3 is TGCGCCAGCAGTGAGTCGACAGGGCTGCCGGAGACCCAGTACTTC. It encodes CASSESTGLPETQYF.

The chain links TRBV2 to TRBJ2-3; the D is unclear. V lost 4 bases, J lost 4 bases, and 12 bases lay in between. The V gene's germline CDR1 is SNHLY and CDR2 FYNNEI. This CDR3 is 14 amino acids long. The CDR3 is CASSGNSLPDTQYF. CDR3 coding DNA: TGTGCCAGCAGTGGTAATAGCCTCCCAGATACGCAGTATTTT.

The chain is built from TRBV18 and TRBJ2-2; D may be TRBD1 (5 bases). The CDR3 runs 15 residues. Trimming removed 3 bases from V and 3 bases from J, with 11 bases in between. Per the germline V gene, CDR1 is KGHSH and CDR2 is LQKENI. The CDR3 region is CASSPRVVDTGELFF. Written as DNA, the CDR3 is TGTGCCAGCTCACCCAGGGTGGTGGACACCGGGGAGCTGTTTTTT.

J is TRBJ2-2 and V is TRBV4-1; D remains ambiguous. Germline CDR1 reads MGHRA; CDR2 reads YSYEKL. The CDR3 extends over 19 amino acids. Deletions cut 0 bases from V and 1 base from J, with 18 bases between. In DNA, the CDR3 is TGCGCCAGCAGCCAAGATCTTATTAAGGCAGGAAAGAACACCGGGGAGCTGTTTTTT. This codes for CASSQDLIKAGKNTGELFF.

The V call is TRBV2, the J call TRBJ2-3; D perhaps matches TRBD2 (7 bases). The CDR3 loop spans 16 amino acids. V gave up 8 bases and J gave up 6 bases, with 24 bases separating them. The V gene's germline CDR1 is SNHLY and CDR2 FYNNEI. CDR3 in amino acids: CASWRGAGAIVDTQYF. CDR3 bases: TGTGCCAGCTGGAGGGGTGCGGGGGCAATAGTGGATACGCAGTATTTT.

V gene TRBV7-2 combines with J gene TRBJ2-1; 11 bases map to TRBD2. Germline CDR1 is SGHTA and CDR2 is FQGNSA. The ends lost 5 bases at V and 3 bases at J; junction bases unmatched: 12. The CDR3 is 18 residues long. CDR3 sequence reads: CASSPYGSSGGNYNEQFF. CDR3 nucleotide sequence: TGTGCCAGCAGCCCCTATGGGTCTAGCGGGGGGAACTACAATGAGCAGTTCTTC. The full variable domain, its missing parts supplied by reference TRBV7-2 and TRBJ2-1, is GAGVSQSPSNKVTEKGKDVELRCDPISGHTALYWYRQSLGQGLEFLIYFQGNSAPDKSGLPSDRFSAERTGGSVSTLTIQRTQQEDSAVYLCASSPYGSSGGNYNEQFFGPGTRLTVL.

The chain uses TRBV6-1 and TRBJ2-2; 7 nucleotides agree with TRBD1. Germline CDR1 reads MNHNS; CDR2 reads SASEGT. V shed 3 bases, J shed 7 bases, and the junction held 2 bases outside the gene matches. The CDR3 is made up of 13 amino acids. Here the CDR3 DNA reads TGTGCCAGCAGTGACAGGGGGATCGGGGAGCTGTTTTTT. Encoded protein: CASSDRGIGELFF.

The rearrangement links TRBV5-1 to TRBJ1-6; 9 bases fit TRBD1. CDR1 is SGHRS and CDR2 is YFSETQ in the germline V gene. The CDR3 length is 15 residues. With V trimmed by 2 bases and J by 7 bases, 4 bases remained unmatched. CDR3 region: CASSFGTGSNSPLHF. The CDR3 coding sequence is TGCGCCAGCAGCTTCGGGACAGGGTCGAATTCACCCCTCCACTTT. The full variable domain, completed using reference TRBV5-1 and TRBJ1-6, is KAGVTQTPRYLIKTRGQQVTLSCSPISGHRSVSWYQQTPGQGLQFLFEYFSETQRNKGNFPGRFSGRQFSNSRSEMNVSTLELGDSALYLCASSFGTGSNSPLHFGNGTRLTVT.

The chain uses TRBV28 and TRBJ1-3; the match to TRBD1 covers 9 bases. The V gene end was trimmed by 4 bases and the J gene end by 3 bases; junction bases not matched to a gene: 7. Germline V lookup: CDR1 MDHEN, CDR2 SYDVKM. The CDR3 totals 16 residues. The CDR3 region is CASSSGDRAGGNTIYF. The CDR3 nucleotides read TGTGCCAGCAGTTCGGGGGACAGGGCCGGTGGAAACACCATATATTTT.

This clone was recorded many times. The chain has TRBV18 and TRBJ1-1; 10 positions agree with TRBD1. The CDR3 is 13 residues long. V was pared by 6 bases and J by 7 bases, with 5 bases of the junction left unmatched. CDR1 is KGHSH and CDR2 is LQKENI in the germline V gene. The CDR3 sequence is CASSSTGGNEAFF. The CDR3 DNA sequence: TGTGCCAGCTCGTCGACAGGGGGCAATGAAGCTTTCTTT.

The chain has TRBV18 and TRBJ1-1; D unresolved. Germline V gene sequence: CDR1 KGHSH, CDR2 LQKENI. V dropped 3 bases and J dropped 3 bases, with 11 bases sitting between them. The CDR3 is 14 amino acids. The CDR3 loop reads CASSPMGSHTEAFF. For the CDR3, the DNA is TGTGCCAGCTCACCGATGGGTTCGCACACTGAAGCTTTCTTT.

This clone has just one count. The genes are TRBV6-6 and TRBJ2-7; D is perhaps TRBD1 (5 bases). V was pared by 6 bases and J by 2 bases, with 17 bases between. Germline values: CDR1 MNHNY, CDR2 SVGAGI (reference sequence). This CDR3 spans 15 amino acids. The chain's CDR3 is CASRLSGYQPYEQYF. DNA for the CDR3: TGTGCCAGCAGACTCTCAGGGTATCAGCCCTACGAGCAGTACTTC.

The chain has TRBV6-5 and TRBJ2-7, with TRBD1 identical over 9 bases. The CDR3 loop spans 14 amino acids. Germline CDR1 reads MNHEY; CDR2 reads SVGAGI. The junction had 10 bases not matched to a gene; V was cut back by 5 bases and J by 8 bases. The CDR3 here is CASSGPGTGSKQYF. The DNA of the CDR3 is TGTGCCAGCAGTGGTCCCGGGACAGGGTCCAAGCAGTACTTC.

The table lists this clone with a count of one. V is TRBV5-1 and J is TRBJ1-5; a weak D match, TRBD1 (5 bases). The CDR3 spans 14 residues. Germline CDR1 SGHRS, CDR2 YFSETQ. Trimming cost V 3 bases and J 2 bases, with 9 bases left between them. CDR3 sequence reads: CASSSVGGNQPQHF. In DNA form, the CDR3 reads TGCGCCAGCAGCTCTGTGGGGGGCAATCAGCCCCAGCATTTT.

This chain joins TRBV10-3 and TRBJ1-6, with D possibly matching TRBD1 (6 bases). The CDR3 has 14 amino acids. V lost 3 bases and J 11 bases, leaving 14 bases between the germline ends. CDR1 and CDR2 from the germline V gene are ENHRY and SYGVKD. CDR3: CAISDGGGRTPLHF. CDR3 bases: TGTGCCATCAGTGACGGAGGGGGGCGGACACCCCTCCACTTT.

J is TRBJ2-7 and V is TRBV5-5, with D perhaps matching TRBD2 (5 bases). The V and J ends lost 2 bases and 1 base respectively, with 10 bases between them. Germline assignment: CDR1 SGHKS and CDR2 YYEKEE (reference sequence). The CDR3 runs 14 residues. In DNA, the CDR3 is TGTGCCAGCAGCTTCAGAGGGATTTCCTACGAGCAGTACTTC. This sequence encodes CASSFRGISYEQYF.

This chain uses TRBV2 with TRBJ1-2, with TRBD1 as a possible D gene (5 bases). The germline gives CDR1 SNHLY, CDR2 FYNNEI. Trimming shortened V by 2 bases and J by 4 bases, and 8 bases separated the two germline ends. This CDR3 is built from 13 residues. CDR3 loop: CASSERGIYGYTF. DNA for the CDR3: TGTGCCAGCAGTGAAAGGGGCATCTATGGCTACACCTTC.

In this sample, this clone turned up once. The chain employs TRBV4-1 and TRBJ2-3; D is undetermined. The CDR3 is 14 residues long. The V gene lost 0 bases and the J gene lost 3 bases, with 7 bases spanning the gap. The germline gives CDR1 MGHRA, CDR2 YSYEKL. The CDR3 protein is CASSQDETTDTQYF. The CDR3 DNA reads as TGCGCCAGCAGCCAAGACGAAACTACAGATACGCAGTATTTT.

This chain links TRBV30 with TRBJ1-5, with 8 bases identical to TRBD1. V gave up 8 bases and J gave up 7 bases; unmatched junction bases: 10. The CDR3 covers 13 residues. Germline assignment: CDR1 GTSNPN and CDR2 SVGIG (reference sequence). CDR3: CAIGQGGRQPQHF. The CDR3 DNA sequence: TGTGCCATCGGACAGGGAGGGCGACAGCCCCAGCATTTT.

The rearrangement links TRBV5-6 to TRBJ2-3; D gene ambiguous. Trimming pared 3 bases from V and 3 bases from J, leaving 14 bases between. The V gene's germline CDR1 is SGHDT and CDR2 YYEEEE. This CDR3 contains 15 residues. Here the CDR3 DNA reads TGTGCCAGCAGCTCCTTAGGCATCGAGACAGATACGCAGTATTTT. Amino acid sequence: CASSSLGIETDTQYF.